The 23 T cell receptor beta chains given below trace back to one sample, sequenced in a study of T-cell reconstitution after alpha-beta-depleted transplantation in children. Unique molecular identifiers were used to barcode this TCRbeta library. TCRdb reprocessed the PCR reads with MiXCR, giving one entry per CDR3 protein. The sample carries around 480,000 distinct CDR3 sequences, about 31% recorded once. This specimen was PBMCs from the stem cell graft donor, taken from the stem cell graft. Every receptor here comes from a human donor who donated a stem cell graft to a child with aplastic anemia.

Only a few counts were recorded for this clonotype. In DNA form, the CDR3 reads TGTGCCAGCAGCCCTCGAATGGACCCCAGGTGGGGCTATGGCTACACCTTC. The encoded protein is CASSPRMDPRWGYGYTF. The J gene is TRBJ1-2, the V gene TRBV27; D is unclear. Trimming shortened V by 6 bases and J by 4 bases, and 24 bases separated the two germline ends. Germline values: CDR1 MNHEY, CDR2 SMNVEV (reference sequence). The CDR3 has 17 residues.

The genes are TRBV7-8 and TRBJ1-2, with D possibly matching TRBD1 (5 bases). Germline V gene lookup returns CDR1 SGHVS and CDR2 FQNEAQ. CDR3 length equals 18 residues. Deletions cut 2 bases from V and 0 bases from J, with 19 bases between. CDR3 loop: CASSLSPGQGKTNYGYTF. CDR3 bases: TGTGCCAGCAGCTTATCCCCCGGACAAGGGAAAACTAACTATGGCTACACCTTC.

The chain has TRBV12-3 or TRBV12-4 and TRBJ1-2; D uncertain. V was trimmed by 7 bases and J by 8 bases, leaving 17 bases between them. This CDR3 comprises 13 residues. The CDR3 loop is CASTPGSRWGYTF. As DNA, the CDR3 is TGTGCCAGCACGCCCGGGTCCCGATGGGGCTACACCTTC.

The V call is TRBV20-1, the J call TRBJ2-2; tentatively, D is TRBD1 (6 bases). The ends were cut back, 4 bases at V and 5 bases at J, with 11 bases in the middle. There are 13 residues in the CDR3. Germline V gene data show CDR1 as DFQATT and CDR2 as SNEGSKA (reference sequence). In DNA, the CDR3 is TGCAGTGCTAAAACAGGGTCAACCGGGGAGCTGTTTTTT. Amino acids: CSAKTGSTGELFF.

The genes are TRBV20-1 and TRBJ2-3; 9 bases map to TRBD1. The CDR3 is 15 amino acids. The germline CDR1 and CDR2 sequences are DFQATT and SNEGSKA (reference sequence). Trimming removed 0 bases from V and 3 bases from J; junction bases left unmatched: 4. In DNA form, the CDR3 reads TGCAGTGCTAGAGAGGACAGGGGAGGGACAGATACGCAGTATTTT. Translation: CSAREDRGGTDTQYF.

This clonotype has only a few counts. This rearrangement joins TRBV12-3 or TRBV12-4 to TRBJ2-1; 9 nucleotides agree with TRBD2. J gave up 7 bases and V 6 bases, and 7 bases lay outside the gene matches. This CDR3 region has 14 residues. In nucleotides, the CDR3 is TGTGCCAGCAGCCCCCTTAGCGGGAGTAATGAGCAGTTCTTC. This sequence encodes CASSPLSGSNEQFF.

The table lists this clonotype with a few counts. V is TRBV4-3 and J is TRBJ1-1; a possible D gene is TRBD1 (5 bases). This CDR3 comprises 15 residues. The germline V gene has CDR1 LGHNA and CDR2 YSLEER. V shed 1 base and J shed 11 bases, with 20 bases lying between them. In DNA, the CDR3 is TGCGCCAGCAGCCAAGGTTTCCTTTCGGTTGAGGGGGCTTTCTTT. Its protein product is CASSQGFLSVEGAFF.

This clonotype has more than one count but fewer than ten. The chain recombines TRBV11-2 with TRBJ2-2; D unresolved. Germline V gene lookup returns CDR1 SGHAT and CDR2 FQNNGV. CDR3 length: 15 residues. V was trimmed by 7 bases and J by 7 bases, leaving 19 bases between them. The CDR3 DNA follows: TGTGCCAGCATCATAGGTTTGGGGTCCGGCGGGGAGCTGTTTTTT. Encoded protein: CASIIGLGSGGELFF.

The CDR3 spells CASSGRSSYNEQFF. The CDR3 bases are TGTGCCAGCAGTGGGCGAAGCTCCTACAATGAGCAGTTCTTC. The rearrangement uses TRBV12-3 or TRBV12-4 and TRBJ2-1, with unresolved D. There are 14 residues in the CDR3. Trimming cost V 5 bases and J 0 bases, with 8 bases left between them.

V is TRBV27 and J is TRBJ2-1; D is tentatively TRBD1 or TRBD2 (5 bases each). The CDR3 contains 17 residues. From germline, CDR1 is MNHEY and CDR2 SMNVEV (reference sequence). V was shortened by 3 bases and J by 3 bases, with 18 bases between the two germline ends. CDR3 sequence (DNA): TGTGCCAGCAGTTTTATCTTTGGGGGAGTTAACTACAATGAGCAGTTCTTC. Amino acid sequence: CASSFIFGGVNYNEQFF.

The CDR3 nucleotides are TGCGCCAGCACGTTAGTCGGGGGAAATGAGCAGTTCTTC. Its translation: CASTLVGGNEQFF. The gene calls are TRBV5-1 and TRBJ2-1; possible D gene TRBD2, 6 bases. The CDR3 consists of 13 residues. Germline lookup yields CDR1 SGHRS and CDR2 YFSETQ. Trimming shortened V by 6 bases and J by 7 bases, and 14 bases separated the two germline ends.

The CDR3 region has the DNA TGTGCCAGCAGCACGAGCGCCTTCTCCGAGCAGTACTTC. Translation gives CASSTSAFSEQYF. The chain is built from TRBV7-2 and TRBJ2-7; no firm D call. CDR3 length equals 13 residues. V lost 5 bases and J lost 6, with 14 bases in between. Germline-derived CDR1 and CDR2 are SGHTA and FQGNSA.

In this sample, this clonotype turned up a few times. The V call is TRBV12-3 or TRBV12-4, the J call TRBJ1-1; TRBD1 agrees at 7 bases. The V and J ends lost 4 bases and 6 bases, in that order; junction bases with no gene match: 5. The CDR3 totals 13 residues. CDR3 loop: CASSSYRGPEAFF. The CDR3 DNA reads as TGTGCCAGCAGTTCGTACAGGGGCCCTGAAGCTTTCTTT.

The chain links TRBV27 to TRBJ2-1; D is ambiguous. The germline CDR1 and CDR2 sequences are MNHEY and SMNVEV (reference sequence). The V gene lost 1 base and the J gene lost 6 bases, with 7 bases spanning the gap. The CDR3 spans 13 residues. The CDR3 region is CASSLYGLNEQFF. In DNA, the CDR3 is TGTGCCAGCAGTTTATATGGCCTCAATGAGCAGTTCTTC.

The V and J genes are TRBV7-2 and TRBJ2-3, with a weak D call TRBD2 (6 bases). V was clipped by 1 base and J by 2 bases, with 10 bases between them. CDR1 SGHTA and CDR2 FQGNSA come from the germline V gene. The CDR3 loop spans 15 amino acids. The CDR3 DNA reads TGTGCCAGCAGCTTAGGTGCGGGATACACAGATACGCAGTATTTT. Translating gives CASSLGAGYTDTQYF.

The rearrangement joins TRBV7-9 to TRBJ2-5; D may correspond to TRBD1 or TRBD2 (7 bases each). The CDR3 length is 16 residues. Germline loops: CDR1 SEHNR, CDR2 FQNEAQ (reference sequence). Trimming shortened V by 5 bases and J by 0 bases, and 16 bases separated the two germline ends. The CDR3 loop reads CASSPWGGGHQETQYF. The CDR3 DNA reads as TGTGCCAGCAGCCCCTGGGGAGGGGGCCACCAAGAGACCCAGTACTTC.

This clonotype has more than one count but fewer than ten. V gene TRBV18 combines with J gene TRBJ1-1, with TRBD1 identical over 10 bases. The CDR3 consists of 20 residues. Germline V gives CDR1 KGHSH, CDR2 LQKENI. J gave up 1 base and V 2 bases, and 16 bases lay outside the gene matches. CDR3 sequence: CASSPRPGTGEVVPNTEAFF. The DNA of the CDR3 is TGTGCCAGCTCACCAAGGCCCGGGACAGGGGAAGTCGTGCCGAACACTGAAGCTTTCTTT. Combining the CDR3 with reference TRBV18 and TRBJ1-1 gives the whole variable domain NAGVMQNPRHLVRRRGQEARLRCSPMKGHSHVYWYRQLPEEGLKFMVYLQKENIIDESGMPKERFSAEFPKEGPSILRIQQVVRGDSAAYFCASSPRPGTGEVVPNTEAFFGQGTRLTVV.

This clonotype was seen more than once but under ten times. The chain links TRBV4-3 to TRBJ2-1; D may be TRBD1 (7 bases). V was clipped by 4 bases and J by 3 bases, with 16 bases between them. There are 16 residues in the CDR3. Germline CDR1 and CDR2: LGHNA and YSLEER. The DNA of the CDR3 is TGCGCCAGCAGCCCCCACGGGCAGGGGGGCTACAATGAGCAGTTCTTC. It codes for CASSPHGQGGYNEQFF.

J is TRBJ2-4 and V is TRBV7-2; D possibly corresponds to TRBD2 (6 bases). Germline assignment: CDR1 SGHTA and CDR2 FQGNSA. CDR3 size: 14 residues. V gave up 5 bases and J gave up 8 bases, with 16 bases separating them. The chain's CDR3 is CASSLGGGADIQYF. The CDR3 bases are TGTGCCAGCAGCCTCGGCGGAGGGGCAGACATTCAGTACTTC.

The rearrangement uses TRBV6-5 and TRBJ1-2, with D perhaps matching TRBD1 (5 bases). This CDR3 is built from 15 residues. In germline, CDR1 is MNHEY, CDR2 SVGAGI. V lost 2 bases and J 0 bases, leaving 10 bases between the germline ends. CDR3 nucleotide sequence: TGTGCCAGCAGTTACGGGGACGGATCTAACTATGGCTACACCTTC. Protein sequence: CASSYGDGSNYGYTF.

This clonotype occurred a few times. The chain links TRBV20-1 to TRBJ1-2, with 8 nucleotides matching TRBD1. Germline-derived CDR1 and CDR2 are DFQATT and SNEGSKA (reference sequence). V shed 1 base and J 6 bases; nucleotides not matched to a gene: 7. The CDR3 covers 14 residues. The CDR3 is CSARGGTGRNGYTF. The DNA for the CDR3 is TGCAGTGCTAGAGGCGGGACAGGACGTAATGGCTACACCTTC.

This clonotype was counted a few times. CDR3 bases: TGTGCCAGCAGACAGGGGGCCAGCAATCAGCCCCAGCATTTT. It codes for CASRQGASNQPQHF. The V call is TRBV12-3 or TRBV12-4, the J call TRBJ1-5, with 9 bases aligning to TRBD1. V shed 6 bases and J 1 base; nucleotides not matched to a gene: 1. The CDR3 sequence is 14 residues long.

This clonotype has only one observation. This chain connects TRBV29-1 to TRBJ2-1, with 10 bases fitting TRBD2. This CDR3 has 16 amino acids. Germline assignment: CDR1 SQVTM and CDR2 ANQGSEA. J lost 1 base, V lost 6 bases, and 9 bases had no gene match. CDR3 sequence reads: CSVNTGSGRSYNEQFF. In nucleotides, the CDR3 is TGCAGCGTCAATACCGGTAGCGGGAGGTCCTACAATGAGCAGTTCTTC.